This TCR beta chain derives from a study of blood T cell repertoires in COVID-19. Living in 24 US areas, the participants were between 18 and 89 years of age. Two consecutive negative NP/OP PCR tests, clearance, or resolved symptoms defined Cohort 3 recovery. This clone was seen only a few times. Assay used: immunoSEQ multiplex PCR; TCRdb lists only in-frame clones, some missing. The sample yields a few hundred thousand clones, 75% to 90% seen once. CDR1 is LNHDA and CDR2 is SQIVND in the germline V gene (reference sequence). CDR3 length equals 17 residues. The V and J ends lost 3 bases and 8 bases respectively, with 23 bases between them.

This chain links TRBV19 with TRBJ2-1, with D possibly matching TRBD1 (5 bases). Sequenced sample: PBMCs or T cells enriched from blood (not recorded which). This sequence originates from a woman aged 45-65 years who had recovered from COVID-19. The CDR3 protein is CASSIGLMGRLMDEQFF. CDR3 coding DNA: TGTGCCAGTAGTATTGGGCTGATGGGGCGCTTAATGGATGAGCAGTTCTTC.